These 14 T cell receptor beta chains share one sample of origin, sequenced in a study of T cell responses to AZD1222 COVID-19 vaccine. The data were produced by immunoSEQ multiplex PCR, yet TCRdb's version contains in-frame clones alone and is incomplete. The sample contains 140,000 to 150,000 clones, roughly nine tenths of which appear only once. The sample in question was peripheral blood, obtained 28 days after the second AZD1222 dose. The origin of the receptors is an adult who received the AZD1222 COVID-19 vaccine.

This clone was observed a single time. This chain uses TRBV5-6 with TRBJ2-1; a possible D gene is TRBD1 (6 bases). The CDR3 sequence is 14 residues long. The V end was cut by 4 bases, the J end by 7 bases, with 15 bases between. The V gene's germline CDR1 is SGHDT and CDR2 YYEEEE. CDR3 loop: CASSTTGGVNEQFF. The CDR3 nucleotides read TGTGCCAGCAGCACGACAGGTGGAGTTAATGAGCAGTTCTTC.

V and J are TRBV15 and TRBJ2-1; 7 nucleotides align to TRBD2. The CDR3 runs 15 residues. Germline CDR1 and CDR2: LNHNV and YYDKDF (reference sequence). The V and J ends lost 3 bases and 7 bases, in that order; junction bases with no gene match: 9. The CDR3 region is CATSRRVGSGNEQFF. CDR3 bases: TGTGCCACCAGCAGGAGGGTGGGTAGCGGGAATGAGCAGTTCTTC.

This clone came up a few times. V is TRBV4-3 and J is TRBJ2-5; D unclear. The CDR3 covers 14 residues. Trimming took 1 base from V and 2 from J, leaving 8 bases between them. CDR1 and CDR2 (germline): LGHNA, YSLEER. DNA of the CDR3: TGCGCCAGCAGCCAAGGGTATGGTCAAGAGACCCAGTACTTC. Its translation is CASSQGYGQETQYF.

V is TRBV27 and J is TRBJ2-3; 8 nucleotides line up with TRBD2. Looked up from germline, CDR1 is MNHEY and CDR2 is SMNVEV (reference sequence). Trimming cost V 6 bases and J 4 bases; bases outside gene matches: 9. The CDR3 runs to 15 residues. In DNA form, the CDR3 reads TGTGCCAGCAGCCCCAGCGGGAGTTTTCCAGATACGCAGTATTTT. This translates into CASSPSGSFPDTQYF.

J is TRBJ2-5 and V is TRBV4-3, with TRBD2 matching 9 bases. J was trimmed by 4 bases and V by 0 bases; bases with no gene match: 6. CDR1 LGHNA and CDR2 YSLEER come from the germline V gene. CDR3 length: 16 residues. CDR3 sequence (DNA): TGCGCCAGCAGCCAAGATCGACTAGCGGTGGGAGAGACCCAGTACTTC. It is translated as CASSQDRLAVGETQYF.

The chain uses TRBV7-9 and TRBJ1-1, with TRBD1 as a possible D gene (5 bases). The CDR3 is 15 amino acids. Looked up from germline, CDR1 is SEHNR and CDR2 is FQNEAQ (reference sequence). V was shortened by 8 bases and J by 7 bases, with 23 bases between the two germline ends. The CDR3 nucleotides are TGTGCCAGCCACTCGACTCCGCTGGGGGGAGATGAAGCTTTCTTT. It yields the protein CASHSTPLGGDEAFF.

The chain recombines TRBV4-3 with TRBJ1-6, with 8 bases identical to TRBD1. Per germline, CDR1 LGHNA and CDR2 YSLEER. The CDR3 runs 17 residues. The V segment lost 0 bases and the J segment 6 bases; nucleotides outside the gene matches: 7. CDR3 DNA: TGCGCCAGCAGCCAAGATCTAAGACAGGGGATTAATTCACCCCTCCACTTT. Its protein product is CASSQDLRQGINSPLHF.

This sequence joins TRBV27 and TRBJ2-7; TRBD2 matches 7 bases. CDR1 and CDR2 (germline): MNHEY, SMNVEV (reference sequence). The CDR3 runs 13 residues. Trimming cost V 8 bases and J 6 bases; bases outside gene matches: 10. The CDR3 DNA sequence: TGTGCCAGCGGCCCCGGGCGGGGGATCGAGCAGTACTTC. Its translation is CASGPGRGIEQYF.

J is TRBJ1-3 and V is TRBV5-1; weak D call: TRBD1 (5 bases). Trimming stripped 4 bases from V and 0 bases from J, with 11 bases between. Germline values: CDR1 SGHRS, CDR2 YFSETQ. The CDR3 spans 15 residues. CDR3 sequence reads: CASSRDPVSGNTIYF. The CDR3 DNA is TGCGCCAGCAGCAGGGACCCAGTCTCTGGAAACACCATATATTTT. The entire variable domain, with the rest obtained from reference TRBV5-1 and TRBJ1-3, is as follows: KAGVTQTPRYLIKTRGQQVTLSCSPISGHRSVSWYQQTPGQGLQFLFEYFSETQRNKGNFPGRFSGRQFSNSRSEMNVSTLELGDSALYLCASSRDPVSGNTIYFGEGSWLTVV.

The chain has TRBV7-9 and TRBJ2-7; 10 nucleotides agree with TRBD1. J gave up 3 bases and V 5 bases, and 7 bases lay outside the gene matches. CDR1 is SEHNR, CDR2 FQNEAQ, per germline (reference sequence). The CDR3 extends over 15 amino acids. CDR3: CASSPGQGNFYEQYF. The DNA for the CDR3 is TGTGCCAGCAGCCCGGGACAGGGGAATTTCTACGAGCAGTACTTC.

V usage is TRBV7-8 and J usage is TRBJ2-7; weak D call: TRBD2 (5 bases). Germline CDR1 and CDR2: SGHVS and FQNEAQ. V was pared by 1 base and J by 6 bases, with 13 bases between. The CDR3 spans 14 residues. CDR3 nucleotide sequence: TGTGCCAGCAGCTTAGGGGTGCGGGTCGTCGAGCAGTACTTC. Translation: CASSLGVRVVEQYF.

The chain links TRBV7-3 to TRBJ2-1, with D unresolved. Germline V lookup: CDR1 SGHTA, CDR2 FQGTGA. The V end was cut by 3 bases, the J end by 0 bases, with 9 bases between. The CDR3 extends over 15 amino acids. CDR3 region: CASSFSSVSYNEQFF. As DNA, the CDR3 is TGTGCCAGCAGCTTCAGCAGTGTCTCCTACAATGAGCAGTTCTTC. The full variable domain, with the rest looked up from reference TRBV7-3 and TRBJ2-1, is GAGVSQTPSNKVTEKGKYVELRCDPISGHTALYWYRQSLGQGPEFLIYFQGTGAADDSGLPNDRFFAVRPEGSVSTLKIQRTERGDSAVYLCASSFSSVSYNEQFFGPGTRLTVL.

The J gene is TRBJ2-5, the V gene TRBV2; 11 nucleotides line up with TRBD1. CDR1 is SNHLY, CDR2 FYNNEI, per germline. V was clipped by 2 bases and J by 6 bases; unmatched bases: 5. The CDR3 is made up of 15 amino acids. The CDR3 region has the DNA TGTGCCAGCAGTGAACGGACAGGGGGCGCGAAGACCCAGTACTTC. This translates into CASSERTGGAKTQYF.

V and J are TRBV30 and TRBJ2-3; D is perhaps TRBD2 (5 bases). CDR3 size: 17 residues. V lost 2 bases, J lost 0 bases, and 18 bases lay in between. Per germline, CDR1 GTSNPN and CDR2 SVGIG (reference sequence). The CDR3 DNA reads as TGTGCCTGGAGTCCGCGGCGTGGAACTAGTAGCACAGATACGCAGTATTTT. Translation gives CAWSPRRGTSSTDTQYF.